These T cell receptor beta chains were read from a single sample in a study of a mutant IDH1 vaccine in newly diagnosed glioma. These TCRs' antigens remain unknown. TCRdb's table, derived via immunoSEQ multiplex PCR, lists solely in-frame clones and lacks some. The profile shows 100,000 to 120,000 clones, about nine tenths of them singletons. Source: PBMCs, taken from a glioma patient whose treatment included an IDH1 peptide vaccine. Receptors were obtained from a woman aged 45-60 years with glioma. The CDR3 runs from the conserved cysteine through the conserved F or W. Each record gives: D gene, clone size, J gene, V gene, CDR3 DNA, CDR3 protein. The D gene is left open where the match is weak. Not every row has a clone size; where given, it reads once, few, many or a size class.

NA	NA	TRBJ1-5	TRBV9	TGTGCCAGCAGCCCTGGGTATTGGAGCAATCAGCCCCAGCATTTT	CASSPGYWSNQPQHF
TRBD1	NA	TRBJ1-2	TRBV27	TGTGCCAGCAGTTCCCCCGGGACAGGCAAGGATGGCTACACCTTC	CASSSPGTGKDGYTF
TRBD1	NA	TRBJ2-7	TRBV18	TGTGCCAGCTCACCGGGACAGGGGGTAGGTGAGCAGTACTTC	CASSPGQGVGEQYF
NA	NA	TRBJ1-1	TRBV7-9	TGTGCCAGCAGCTTAGACGGAATGAACACTGAAGCTTTCTTT	CASSLDGMNTEAFF
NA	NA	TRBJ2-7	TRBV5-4	TGTGCCAGCAGCTTGACTAGCAGCTCCTACGAGCAGTACTTC	CASSLTSSSYEQYF
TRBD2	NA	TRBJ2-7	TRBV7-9	TGTGCCAGCACCTTAAACGGTTTAGCGGGACGGGAGCAGTACTTC	CASTLNGLAGREQYF
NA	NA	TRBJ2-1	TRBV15	TGTGCCACCAGCAGGGATAATGGGGGTAATGAGCAGTTCTTC	CATSRDNGGNEQFF
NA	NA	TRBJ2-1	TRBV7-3	TGTGCCAGCAGCTTAATCGGGGGCCATGAGCAGTTCTTC	CASSLIGGHEQFF
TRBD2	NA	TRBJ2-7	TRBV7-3	TGTGCCAGCAGCTTCACTAGCGGGAGGGCCGCTGAGCAGTACTTC	CASSFTSGRAAEQYF
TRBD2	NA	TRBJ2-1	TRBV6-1	TGTGCCAGCAGTGAACCCGGGACTAGCGGGGGGGTAGCAGAGCAGTTCTTC	CASSEPGTSGGVAEQFF
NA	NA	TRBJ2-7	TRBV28	TGTGCCAGCAGTTTTCCCGACTACGAGCAGTACTTC	CASSFPDYEQYF
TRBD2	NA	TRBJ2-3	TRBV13	TGTGCCAGCAGCCAAGGACTAGCGGGCCGCACAGATACGCAGTATTTT	CASSQGLAGRTDTQYF
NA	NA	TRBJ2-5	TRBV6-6	TGTGCCAGCAGTTGGGGCCCGCGAGGGGAGACCCAGTACTTC	CASSWGPRGETQYF
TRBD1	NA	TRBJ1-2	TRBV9	TGTGCCAGCAGCGTAGAGGGACAGGCTAACTATGGCTACACCTTC	CASSVEGQANYGYTF
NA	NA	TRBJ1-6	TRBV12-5	TGTGCTAGTGGTTTGAGCCAGGGGACCTATAATTCACCCCTCCACTTT	CASGLSQGTYNSPLHF
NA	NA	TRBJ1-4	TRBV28	TGTGCCAGCAGTCCCCCGGGACGGTTTAATGAAAAACTGTTTTTT	CASSPPGRFNEKLFF
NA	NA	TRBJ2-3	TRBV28	TGTGCCAGCAGTCTCTACGGGACAGATACGCAGTATTTT	CASSLYGTDTQYF
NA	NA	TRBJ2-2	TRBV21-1	TGTGCCAGCAGCAATTTAAGGGAGATCGGCACCGGGGAGCTGTTTTTT	CASSNLREIGTGELFF
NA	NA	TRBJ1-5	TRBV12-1	TGTGCCAGCAGCTTTGCGGGCCAGCCCCAGCATTTT	CASSFAGQPQHF
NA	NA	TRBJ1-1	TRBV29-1	TGCAGCGCACAGGGGAACACTGAAGCTTTCTTT	CSAQGNTEAFF
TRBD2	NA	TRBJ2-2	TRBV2	TGTGCCAGCAGTGATTTTAGCGGGAGCAGGACCGGGGAGCTGTTTTTT	CASSDFSGSRTGELFF
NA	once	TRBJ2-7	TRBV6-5	TGTGCCAGCAGCTCCGTGTCCTACGAGCAGTACTTC	CASSSVSYEQYF
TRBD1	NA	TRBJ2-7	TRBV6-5	TGTGCCAGCAGTTACTCGTCGGGACAGAGCACCTACGAGCAGTACTTC	CASSYSSGQSTYEQYF
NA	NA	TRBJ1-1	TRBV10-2	TGCGCCAGCAGTGCAACAGGAAAAAACACTGAAGCTTTCTTT	CASSATGKNTEAFF
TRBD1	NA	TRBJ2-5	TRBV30	TGTGCCTGGATAAGGGACAGTGAAGAGGCCCAGTACTTC	CAWIRDSEEAQYF
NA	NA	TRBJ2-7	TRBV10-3	TGTGCCATCAGTGAGTCTGTGCTGCAAGAGCAGTACTTC	CAISESVLQEQYF
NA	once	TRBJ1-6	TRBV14	TGTGCCAGCAGCCAAGAATGGGATTCACCCCTCCACTTT	CASSQEWDSPLHF
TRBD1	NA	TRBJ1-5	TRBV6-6	TGTGCCAGCAGCCCCACGTTCGAAAGGGGGCATCAGCCCCAGCATTTT	CASSPTFERGHQPQHF
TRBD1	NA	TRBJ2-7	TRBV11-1	TGTGCCAGCAGCTTACAAGACAGGGGGCTGTACGAGCAGTACTTC	CASSLQDRGLYEQYF
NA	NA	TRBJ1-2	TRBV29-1	TGCAGCGTTGAATACCCCGTCGGGGGAAGAGCTAACTATGGCTACACCTTC	CSVEYPVGGRANYGYTF
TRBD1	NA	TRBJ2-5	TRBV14	TGTGCCAGCAGCCAAGTACAGGGGAGAGAGACCCAGTACTTC	CASSQVQGRETQYF
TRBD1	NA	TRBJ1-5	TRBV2	TGTGCCAGCAGTGAAGGGACAGGGAAGAATCAGCCCCAGCATTTT	CASSEGTGKNQPQHF
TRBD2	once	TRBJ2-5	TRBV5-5	TGTGCCAGCAGCTCAGCCGTAGTACTAGCGATACAAGAGACCCAGTACTTC	CASSSAVVLAIQETQYF
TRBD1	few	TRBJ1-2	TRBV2	TGTGCCAGCAGTGCCCGACAGGGACGTGGCTACACCTTC	CASSARQGRGYTF
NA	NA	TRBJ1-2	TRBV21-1	TGTGCCAGCAGCAAAGAAGGCGGTGCTAACTATGGCTACACCTTC	CASSKEGGANYGYTF
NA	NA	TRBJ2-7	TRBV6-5	TGTGCCAGCAGTTACTTGGCGGCCAACTACGAGCAGTACTTC	CASSYLAANYEQYF
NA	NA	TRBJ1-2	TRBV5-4	TGTGCCAGCAGCTTACCGGGACAAAGAAACTATGGCTACACCTTC	CASSLPGQRNYGYTF
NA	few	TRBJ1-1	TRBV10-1	TGCGCCAGCCAGTTCGAGGGGGGGACTGAAGCTTTCTTT	CASQFEGGTEAFF
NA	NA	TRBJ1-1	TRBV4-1	TGCGCCAGCAGCCAAGGCAACACTGAAGCTTTCTTT	CASSQGNTEAFF
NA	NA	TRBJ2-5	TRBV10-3	TGTGCCATCAACGGCAACAGCGAAGAGACCCAGTACTTC	CAINGNSEETQYF
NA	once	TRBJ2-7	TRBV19	TGTGCCAGTAGTATACAGGGGGGCCAGGGGAGCCCCTACGAGCAGTACTTC	CASSIQGGQGSPYEQYF
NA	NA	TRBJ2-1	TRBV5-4	TGTGCCAGCAGCTTGGGCGACTTAGCCGGCTATGAGCAGTTCTTC	CASSLGDLAGYEQFF
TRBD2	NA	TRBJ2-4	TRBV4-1	TGCGCCAGCAGCCAAGAGGGGACTAGCGGCGGGGGGAAAAACATTCAGTACTTC	CASSQEGTSGGGKNIQYF
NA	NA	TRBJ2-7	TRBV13	TGTGCCAGCAGCTTAGGTCCAGACGGATCCTACGAGCAGTACTTC	CASSLGPDGSYEQYF
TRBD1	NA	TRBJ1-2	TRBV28	TGTGCCAGCAGTTTAGCGCGGACAGGGGACGGCTACACCTTC	CASSLARTGDGYTF
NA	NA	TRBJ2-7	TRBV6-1	TGTGCCAGCAGTGAAGGTCCCGGCAGGGCCTACGAGCAGTACTTC	CASSEGPGRAYEQYF
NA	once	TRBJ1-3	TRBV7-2	TGTGCCAGCGGCCAGGAGTACTCTGGAAACACCATATATTTT	CASGQEYSGNTIYF
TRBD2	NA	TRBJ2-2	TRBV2	TGTGCCAGCCGAGGACTAGAGAACAGCGGGGAGCTGTTTTTT	CASRGLENSGELFF
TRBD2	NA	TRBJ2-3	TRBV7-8	TGTGCCAGCAGCTTAGTACGACTAGCGGGCACAGATACGCAGTATTTT	CASSLVRLAGTDTQYF
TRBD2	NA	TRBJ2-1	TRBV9	TGTGCCAGCAGCGAGACCGGGACTAGCGGCTACAATGAGCAGTTCTTC	CASSETGTSGYNEQFF